The present T cell receptor beta chain was sequenced within a study of CD8 T cells in ankylosing spondylitis. Study-level findings and limits: Disease-associated clones were reportedly significantly overrepresented in matched ankylosing spondylitis synovial fluid. Earlier literature documents some of the motif variants in reactive arthritis synovial fluid and blood. Ankylosing spondylitis blood appeared to carry a characteristic TCR beta motif of fewer than 10 highly homologous variants.

The CDR3 length is 14 residues. Trimming removed 3 bases from V and 5 bases from J; junction bases left unmatched: 4. Germline lookup yields CDR1 SGHTA and CDR2 FQGNSA. Scientists made TCR beta libraries using quantitative 5'-RACE with molecular barcodes. TCRdb independently ran MiXCR on the 5' RACE reads; one entry per CDR3 protein. The sample holds 200,000 to 300,000 distinct CDR3 sequences, around 7.8% seen once. The sample holds a few counts of this clonotype. Its antigen is as yet unknown. V is TRBV7-2 and J is TRBJ2-1; 7 positions agree with TRBD2. Material: blood, either unsorted or a sorted T cell fraction (not recorded which). The source is a male donor with ankylosing spondylitis or in good health (not recorded which). The CDR3 spells CASSFRAGDNEQFF. The CDR3 bases are TGTGCCAGCAGCTTCAGGGCGGGAGACAATGAGCAGTTCTTC. Full variable domain (outside the CDR3, taken from reference TRBV7-2 and TRBJ2-1): GAGVSQSPSNKVTEKGKDVELRCDPISGHTALYWYRQSLGQGLEFLIYFQGNSAPDKSGLPSDRFSAERTGGSVSTLTIQRTQQEDSAVYLCASSFRAGDNEQFFGPGTRLTVL.